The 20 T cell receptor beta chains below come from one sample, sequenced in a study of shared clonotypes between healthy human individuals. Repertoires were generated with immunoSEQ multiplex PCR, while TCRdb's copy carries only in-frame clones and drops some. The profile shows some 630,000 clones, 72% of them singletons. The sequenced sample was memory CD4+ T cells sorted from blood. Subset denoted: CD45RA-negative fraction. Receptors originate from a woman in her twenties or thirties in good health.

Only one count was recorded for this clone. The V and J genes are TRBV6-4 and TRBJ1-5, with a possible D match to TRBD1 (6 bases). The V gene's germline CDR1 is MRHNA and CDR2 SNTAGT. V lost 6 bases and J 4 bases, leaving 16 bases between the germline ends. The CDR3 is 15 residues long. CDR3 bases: TGTGCCAGCAGCGCCCTGCAGGGGCTAAATCAGCCCCAGCATTTT. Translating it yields CASSALQGLNQPQHF.

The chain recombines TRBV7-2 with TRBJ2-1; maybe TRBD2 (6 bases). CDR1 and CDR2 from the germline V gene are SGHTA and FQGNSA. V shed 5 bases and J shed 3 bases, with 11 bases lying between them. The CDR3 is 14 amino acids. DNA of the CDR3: TGTGCCAGCAGCCCGGGACTTGACTACAATGAGCAGTTCTTC. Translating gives CASSPGLDYNEQFF.

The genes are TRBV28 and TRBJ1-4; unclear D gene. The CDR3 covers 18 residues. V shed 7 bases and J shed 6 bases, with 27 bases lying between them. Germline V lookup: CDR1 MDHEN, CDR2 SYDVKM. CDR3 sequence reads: CASTAWHSTHLSDEKLFF. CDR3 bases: TGTGCCAGCACCGCATGGCACTCGACCCACCTAAGTGATGAAAAACTGTTTTTT.

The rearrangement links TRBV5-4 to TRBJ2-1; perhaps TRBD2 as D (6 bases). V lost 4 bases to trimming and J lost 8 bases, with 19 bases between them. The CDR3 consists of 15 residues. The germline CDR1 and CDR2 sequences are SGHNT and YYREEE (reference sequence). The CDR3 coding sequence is TGTGCCAGCAGCGCCCGAGTAGGGACTCTCGATGAGCAGTTCTTC. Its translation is CASSARVGTLDEQFF.

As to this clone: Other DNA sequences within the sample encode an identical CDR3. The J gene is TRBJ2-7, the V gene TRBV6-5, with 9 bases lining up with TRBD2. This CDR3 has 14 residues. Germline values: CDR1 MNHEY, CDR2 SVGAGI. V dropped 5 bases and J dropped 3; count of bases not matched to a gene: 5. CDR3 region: CASSPGLANYEQYF. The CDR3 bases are TGTGCCAGCAGTCCGGGACTAGCTAACTACGAGCAGTACTTC.

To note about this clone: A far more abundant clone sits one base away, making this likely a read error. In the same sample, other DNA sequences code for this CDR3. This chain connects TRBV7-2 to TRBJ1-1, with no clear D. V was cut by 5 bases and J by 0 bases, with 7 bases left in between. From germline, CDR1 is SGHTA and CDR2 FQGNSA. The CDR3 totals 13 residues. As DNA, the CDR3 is TGTGCCAGCAGCCCCTACCTGAACACTGAAGCTTTCTTT. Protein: CASSPYLNTEAFF.

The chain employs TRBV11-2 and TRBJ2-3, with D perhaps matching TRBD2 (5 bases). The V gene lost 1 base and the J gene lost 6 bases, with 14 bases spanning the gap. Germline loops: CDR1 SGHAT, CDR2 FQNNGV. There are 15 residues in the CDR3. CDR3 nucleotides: TGTGCCAGCAGCTTAGGGCACCTAGCAAGCGATACGCAGTATTTT. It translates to CASSLGHLASDTQYF. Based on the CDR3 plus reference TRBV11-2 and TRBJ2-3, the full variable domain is EAGVAQSPRYKIIEKRQSVAFWCNPISGHATLYWYQQILGQGPKLLIQFQNNGVVDDSQLPKDRFSAERLKGVDSTLKIQPAKLEDSAVYLCASSLGHLASDTQYFGPGTRLTVL.

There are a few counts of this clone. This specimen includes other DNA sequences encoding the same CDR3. In DNA, the CDR3 is TGTGCCATCAGTGACCCCTACGAGCAGTACTTC. This gives the protein CAISDPYEQYF. The chain is built from TRBV10-3 and TRBJ2-7; D gene ambiguous. Germline CDR1 is ENHRY and CDR2 is SYGVKD. V lost 3 bases to trimming and J lost 2 bases, with 2 bases between them. The CDR3 has 11 residues.

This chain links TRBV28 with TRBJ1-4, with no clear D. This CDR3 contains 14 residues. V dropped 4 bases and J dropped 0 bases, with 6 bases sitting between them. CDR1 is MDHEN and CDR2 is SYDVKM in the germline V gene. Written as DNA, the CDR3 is TGTGCCAGCAGTTCGGGGACAACTAATGAAAAACTGTTTTTT. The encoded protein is CASSSGTTNEKLFF.

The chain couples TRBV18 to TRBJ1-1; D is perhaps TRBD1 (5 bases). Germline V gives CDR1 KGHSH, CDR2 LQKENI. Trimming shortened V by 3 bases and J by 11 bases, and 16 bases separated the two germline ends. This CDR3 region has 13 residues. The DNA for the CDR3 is TGTGCCAGCTCACCGGCTGGGGGTCCGGAGGCTTTCTTT. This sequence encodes CASSPAGGPEAFF.

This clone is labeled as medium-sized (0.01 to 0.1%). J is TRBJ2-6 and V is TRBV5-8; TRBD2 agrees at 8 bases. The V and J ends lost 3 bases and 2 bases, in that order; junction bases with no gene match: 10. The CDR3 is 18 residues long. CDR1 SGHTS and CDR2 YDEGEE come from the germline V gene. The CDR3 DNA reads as TGTGCCAGCAGCTCGTTGGGGACTAGGGAAACTGGGGCCAACGTCCTGACTTTC. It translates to CASSSLGTRETGANVLTF.

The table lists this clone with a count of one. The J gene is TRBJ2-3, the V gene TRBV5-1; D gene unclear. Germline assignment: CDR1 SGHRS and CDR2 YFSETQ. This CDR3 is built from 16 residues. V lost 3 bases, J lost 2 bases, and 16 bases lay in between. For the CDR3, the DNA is TGCGCCAGCAGCTCCAACCCACAGACCCCCACAGATACGCAGTATTTT. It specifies CASSSNPQTPTDTQYF.

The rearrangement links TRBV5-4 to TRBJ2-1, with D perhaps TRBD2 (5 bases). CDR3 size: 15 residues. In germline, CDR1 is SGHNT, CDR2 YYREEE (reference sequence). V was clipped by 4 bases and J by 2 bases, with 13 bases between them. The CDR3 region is CASSPDAGTYNEQFF. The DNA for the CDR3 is TGTGCCAGCAGCCCGGACGCCGGGACCTACAATGAGCAGTTCTTC. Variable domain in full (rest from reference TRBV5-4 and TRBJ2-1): ETGVTQSPTHLIKTRGQQVTLRCSSQSGHNTVSWYQQALGQGPQFIFQYYREEENGRGNFPPRFSGLQFPNYSSELNVNALELDDSALYLCASSPDAGTYNEQFFGPGTRLTVL.

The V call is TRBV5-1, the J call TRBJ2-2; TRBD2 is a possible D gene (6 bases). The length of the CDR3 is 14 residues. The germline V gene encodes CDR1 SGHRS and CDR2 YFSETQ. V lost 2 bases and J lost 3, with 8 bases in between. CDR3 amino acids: CASSLPGDTGELFF. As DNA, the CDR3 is TGCGCCAGCAGCTTACCGGGAGACACCGGGGAGCTGTTTTTT. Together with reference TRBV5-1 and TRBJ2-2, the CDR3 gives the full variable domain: KAGVTQTPRYLIKTRGQQVTLSCSPISGHRSVSWYQQTPGQGLQFLFEYFSETQRNKGNFPGRFSGRQFSNSRSEMNVSTLELGDSALYLCASSLPGDTGELFFGEGSRLTVL.

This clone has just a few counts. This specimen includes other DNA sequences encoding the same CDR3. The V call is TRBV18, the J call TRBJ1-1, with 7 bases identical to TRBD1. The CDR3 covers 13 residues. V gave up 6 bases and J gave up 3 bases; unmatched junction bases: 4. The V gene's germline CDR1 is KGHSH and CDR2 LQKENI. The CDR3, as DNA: TGTGCCAGCTCCCGAGACAGGGACACTGAAGCTTTCTTT. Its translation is CASSRDRDTEAFF.

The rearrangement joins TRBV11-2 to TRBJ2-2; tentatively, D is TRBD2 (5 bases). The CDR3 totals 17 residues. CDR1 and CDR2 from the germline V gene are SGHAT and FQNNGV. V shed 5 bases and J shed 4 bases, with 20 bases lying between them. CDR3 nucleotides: TGTGCCAGCAGCCAATCACGCCAACTAGGAGGCACCGGGGAGCTGTTTTTT. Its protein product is CASSQSRQLGGTGELFF. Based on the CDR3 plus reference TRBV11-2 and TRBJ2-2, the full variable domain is EAGVAQSPRYKIIEKRQSVAFWCNPISGHATLYWYQQILGQGPKLLIQFQNNGVVDDSQLPKDRFSAERLKGVDSTLKIQPAKLEDSAVYLCASSQSRQLGGTGELFFGEGSRLTVL.

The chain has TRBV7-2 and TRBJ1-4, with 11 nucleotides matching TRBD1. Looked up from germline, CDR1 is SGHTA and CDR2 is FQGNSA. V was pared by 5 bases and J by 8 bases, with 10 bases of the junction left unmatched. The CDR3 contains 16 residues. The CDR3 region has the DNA TGTGCCAGCAGCCCGGACAGGGGGCGTAGGAACGAAAAACTGTTTTTT. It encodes CASSPDRGRRNEKLFF.

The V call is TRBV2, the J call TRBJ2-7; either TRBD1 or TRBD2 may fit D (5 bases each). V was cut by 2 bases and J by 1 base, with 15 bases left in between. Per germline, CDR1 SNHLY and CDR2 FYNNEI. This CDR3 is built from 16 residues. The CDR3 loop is CASSEFAGTGSYEQYF. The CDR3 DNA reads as TGTGCCAGCAGTGAATTTGCCGGGACGGGGTCCTACGAGCAGTACTTC.

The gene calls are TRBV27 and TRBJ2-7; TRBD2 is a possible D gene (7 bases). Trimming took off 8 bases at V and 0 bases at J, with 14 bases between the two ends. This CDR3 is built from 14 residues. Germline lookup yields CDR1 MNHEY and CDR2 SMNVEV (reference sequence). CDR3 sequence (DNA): TGTGCCAGCCAGACAAGGGGGGGCTCCTACGAGCAGTACTTC. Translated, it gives CASQTRGGSYEQYF.

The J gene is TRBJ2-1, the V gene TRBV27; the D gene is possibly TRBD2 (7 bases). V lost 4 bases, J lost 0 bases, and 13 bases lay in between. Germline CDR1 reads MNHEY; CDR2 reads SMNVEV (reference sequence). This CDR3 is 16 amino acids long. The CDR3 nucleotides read TGTGCCAGCAGTTCCCTAGCGGACAGCTCCTACAATGAGCAGTTCTTC. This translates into CASSSLADSSYNEQFF.